This T cell receptor beta chain was found in a study of T cells in Graves' hyperthyroidism and ophthalmopathy. Study-wide findings and caveats: Blood also contained most expanded thyroid clonotypes above 0.001. Ophthalmopathy could be told apart from stable hyperthyroidism with a 13 V-J model.

As for this clonotype: Antigen specificity is unknown.

The source material, RNA transcripts, was used to amplify TCR beta CDR3 regions. First-round RT-PCR with HTBI primers amplified the TCR CDR3 region. TCRdb re-derived calls from the multiplex PCR reads in MiXCR, one entry per CDR3 protein. This sample carries a few hundred thousand distinct CDR3 sequences, 13% to 15% of them seen once, and the ten largest clones take approximately 20%. The CDR3 has 13 amino acids. The V end was cut by 0 bases, the J end by 8 bases, with 9 bases between. Germline V gene lookup returns CDR1 WNHNN and CDR2 SYGVQD (reference sequence). On the basis of clinical symptoms, serum thyroxine and TRAb, thyroid ultrasound and orbital computed tomography, diagnoses were made.

The sequence derives from a woman aged 60-75 years with Graves' ophthalmopathy. The sequenced sample was blood. This sequence joins TRBV10-1 and TRBJ2-3; D unclear. CDR3 protein: CASSESRVGTQYF. DNA of the CDR3: TGCGCCAGCAGTGAGTCTAGGGTTGGTACGCAGTATTTT.